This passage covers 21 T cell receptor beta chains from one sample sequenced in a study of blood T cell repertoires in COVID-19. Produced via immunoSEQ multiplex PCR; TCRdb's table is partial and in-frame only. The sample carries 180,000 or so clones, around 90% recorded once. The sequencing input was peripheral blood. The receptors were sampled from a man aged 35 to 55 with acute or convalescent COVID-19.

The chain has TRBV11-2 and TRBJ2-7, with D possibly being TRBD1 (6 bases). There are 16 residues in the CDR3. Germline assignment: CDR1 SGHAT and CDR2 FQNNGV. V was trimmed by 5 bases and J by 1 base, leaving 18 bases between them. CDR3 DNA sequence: TGTGCCAGCAGCGGGCCCTTAGGGACACCGTCCTACGAGCAGTACTTC. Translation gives CASSGPLGTPSYEQYF.

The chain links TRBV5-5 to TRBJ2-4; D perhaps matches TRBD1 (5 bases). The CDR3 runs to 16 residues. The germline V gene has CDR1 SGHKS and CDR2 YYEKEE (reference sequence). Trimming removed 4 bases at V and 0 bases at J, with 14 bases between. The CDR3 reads CASSPTGSLAKNIQYF. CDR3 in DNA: TGTGCCAGCAGCCCCACAGGAAGCCTAGCCAAAAACATTCAGTACTTC.

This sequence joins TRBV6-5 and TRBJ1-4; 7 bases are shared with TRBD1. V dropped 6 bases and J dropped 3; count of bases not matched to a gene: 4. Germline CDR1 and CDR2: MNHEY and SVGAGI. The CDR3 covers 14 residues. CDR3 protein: CASSRQGSNEKLFF. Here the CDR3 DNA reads TGTGCCAGCAGCCGACAGGGATCTAATGAAAAACTGTTTTTT.

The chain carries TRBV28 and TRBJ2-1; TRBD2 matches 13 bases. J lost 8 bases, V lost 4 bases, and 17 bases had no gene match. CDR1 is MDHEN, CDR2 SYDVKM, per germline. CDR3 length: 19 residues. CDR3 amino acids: CASSSHLLTSGGAQHEQFF. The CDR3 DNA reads TGTGCCAGCAGTTCCCACCTCCTCACTAGCGGGGGGGCCCAGCATGAGCAGTTCTTC. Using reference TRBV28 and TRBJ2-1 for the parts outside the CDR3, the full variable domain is DVKVTQSSRYLVKRTGEKVFLECVQDMDHENMFWYRQDPGLGLRLIYFSYDVKMKEKGDIPEGYSVSREKKERFSLILESASTNQTSMYLCASSSHLLTSGGAQHEQFFGPGTRLTVL.

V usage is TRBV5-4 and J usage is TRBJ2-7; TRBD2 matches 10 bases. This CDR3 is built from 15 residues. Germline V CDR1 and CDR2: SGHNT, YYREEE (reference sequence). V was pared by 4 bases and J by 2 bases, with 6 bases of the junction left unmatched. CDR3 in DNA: TGTGCCAGCAGCATTAGCGGGGGGCTCGCCTACGAGCAGTACTTC. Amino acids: CASSISGGLAYEQYF. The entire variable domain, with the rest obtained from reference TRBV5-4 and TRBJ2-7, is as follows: ETGVTQSPTHLIKTRGQQVTLRCSSQSGHNTVSWYQQALGQGPQFIFQYYREEENGRGNFPPRFSGLQFPNYSSELNVNALELDDSALYLCASSISGGLAYEQYFGPGTRLTVT.

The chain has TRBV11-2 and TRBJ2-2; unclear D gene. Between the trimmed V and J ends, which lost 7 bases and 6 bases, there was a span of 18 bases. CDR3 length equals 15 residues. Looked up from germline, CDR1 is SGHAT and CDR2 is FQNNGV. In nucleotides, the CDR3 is TGTGCCAGCAACCCGACGGGTCCTCCCGCCGGGGAGCTGTTTTTT. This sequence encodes CASNPTGPPAGELFF.

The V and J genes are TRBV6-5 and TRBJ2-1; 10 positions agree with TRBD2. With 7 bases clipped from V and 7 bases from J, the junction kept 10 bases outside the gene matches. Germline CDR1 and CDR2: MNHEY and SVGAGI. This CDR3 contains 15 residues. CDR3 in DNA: TGTGCCAGCACCCCTCGAGCGGGGGGGATGAATGAGCAGTTCTTC. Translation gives CASTPRAGGMNEQFF.

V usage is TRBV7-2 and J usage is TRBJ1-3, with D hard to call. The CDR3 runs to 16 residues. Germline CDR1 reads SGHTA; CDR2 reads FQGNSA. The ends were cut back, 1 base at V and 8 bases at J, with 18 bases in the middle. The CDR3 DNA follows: TGTGCCAGCAGCTTAGAACAAGGCGGTGGAGTGTACACCATATATTTT. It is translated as CASSLEQGGGVYTIYF. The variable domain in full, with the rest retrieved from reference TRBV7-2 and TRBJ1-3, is GAGVSQSPSNKVTEKGKDVELRCDPISGHTALYWYRQSLGQGLEFLIYFQGNSAPDKSGLPSDRFSAERTGGSVSTLTIQRTQQEDSAVYLCASSLEQGGGVYTIYFGEGSWLTVV.

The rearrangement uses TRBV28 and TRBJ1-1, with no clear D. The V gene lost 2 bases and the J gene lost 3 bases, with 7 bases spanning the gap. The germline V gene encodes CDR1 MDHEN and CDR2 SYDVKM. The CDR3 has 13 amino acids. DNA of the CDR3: TGTGCCAGCAGTTTACACGGGGACACTGAAGCTTTCTTT. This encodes CASSLHGDTEAFF.

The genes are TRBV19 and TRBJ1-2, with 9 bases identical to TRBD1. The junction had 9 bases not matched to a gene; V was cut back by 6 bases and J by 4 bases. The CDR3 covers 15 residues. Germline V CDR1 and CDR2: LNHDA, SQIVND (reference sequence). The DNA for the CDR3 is TGTGCCAGTAGCCACGGACAGGGGTCGATCTATGGCTACACCTTC. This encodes CASSHGQGSIYGYTF.

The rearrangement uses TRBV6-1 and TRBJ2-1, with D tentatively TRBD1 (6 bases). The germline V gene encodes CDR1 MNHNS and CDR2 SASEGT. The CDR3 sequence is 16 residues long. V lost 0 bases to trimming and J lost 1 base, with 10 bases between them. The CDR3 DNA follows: TGTGCCAGCAGTGAAGCGTTGAGGGGGTCCTACAATGAGCAGTTCTTC. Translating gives CASSEALRGSYNEQFF.

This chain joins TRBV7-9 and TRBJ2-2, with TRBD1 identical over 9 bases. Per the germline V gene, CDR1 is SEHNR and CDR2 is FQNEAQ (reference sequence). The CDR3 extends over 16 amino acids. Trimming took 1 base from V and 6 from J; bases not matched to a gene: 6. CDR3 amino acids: CASSLERGQGAGELFF. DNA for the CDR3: TGTGCCAGCAGCTTAGAAAGGGGACAGGGCGCCGGGGAGCTGTTTTTT.

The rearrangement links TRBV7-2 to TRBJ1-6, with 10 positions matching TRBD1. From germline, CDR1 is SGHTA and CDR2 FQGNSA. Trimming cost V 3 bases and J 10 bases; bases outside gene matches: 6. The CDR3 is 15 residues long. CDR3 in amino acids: CASSFGTGVQSPLHF. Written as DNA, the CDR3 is TGTGCCAGCAGCTTCGGGACAGGGGTACAGTCACCCCTCCACTTT.

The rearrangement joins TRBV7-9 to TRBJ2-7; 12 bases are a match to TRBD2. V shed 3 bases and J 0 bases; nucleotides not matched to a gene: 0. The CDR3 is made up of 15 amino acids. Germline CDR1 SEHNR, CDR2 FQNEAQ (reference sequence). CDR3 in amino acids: CASSLGLAGSYEQYF. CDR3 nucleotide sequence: TGTGCCAGCAGCTTGGGACTAGCGGGCTCCTACGAGCAGTACTTC.

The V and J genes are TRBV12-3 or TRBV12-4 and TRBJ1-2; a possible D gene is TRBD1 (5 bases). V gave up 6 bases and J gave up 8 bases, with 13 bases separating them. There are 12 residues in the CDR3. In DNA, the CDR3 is TGTGCCAGCAGAAAGACAGATGGCGGCTACACCTTC. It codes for CASRKTDGGYTF.

CDR3 sequence: CASKAEGYEQYF. CDR3 coding DNA: TGCGCCAGCAAGGCGGAGGGTTACGAGCAGTACTTC. This chain connects TRBV5-1 to TRBJ2-7; the D gene is possibly TRBD2 (6 bases). The CDR3 covers 12 residues. The V gene lost 6 bases and the J gene lost 4 bases, with 11 bases spanning the gap. Germline loops: CDR1 SGHRS, CDR2 YFSETQ.

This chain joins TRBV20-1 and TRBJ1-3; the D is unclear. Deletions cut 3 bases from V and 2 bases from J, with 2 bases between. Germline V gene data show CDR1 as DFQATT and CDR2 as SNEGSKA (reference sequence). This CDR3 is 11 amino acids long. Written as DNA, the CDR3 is TGCAGTGCTAGCGCTGGAAACACCATATATTTT. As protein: CSASAGNTIYF.

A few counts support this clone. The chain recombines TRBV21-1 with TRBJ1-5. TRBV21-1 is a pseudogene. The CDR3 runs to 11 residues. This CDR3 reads CASSIREPQHF. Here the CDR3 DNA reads TGTGCCAGCAGCATCCGGGAGCCCCAGCATTTT.

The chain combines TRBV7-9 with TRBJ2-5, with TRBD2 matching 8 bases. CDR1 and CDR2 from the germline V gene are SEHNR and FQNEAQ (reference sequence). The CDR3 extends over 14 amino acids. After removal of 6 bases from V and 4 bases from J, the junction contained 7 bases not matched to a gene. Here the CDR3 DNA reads TGTGCCAGCAGTCGCCGCGGGGGGTCAGAGACCCAGTACTTC. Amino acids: CASSRRGGSETQYF.

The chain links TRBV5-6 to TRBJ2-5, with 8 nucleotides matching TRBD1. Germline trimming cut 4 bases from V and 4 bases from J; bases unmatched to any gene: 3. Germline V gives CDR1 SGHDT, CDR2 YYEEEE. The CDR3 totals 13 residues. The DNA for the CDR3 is TGTGCCAGCAGCCCGGACAGGGTAGAGACCCAGTACTTC. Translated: CASSPDRVETQYF.

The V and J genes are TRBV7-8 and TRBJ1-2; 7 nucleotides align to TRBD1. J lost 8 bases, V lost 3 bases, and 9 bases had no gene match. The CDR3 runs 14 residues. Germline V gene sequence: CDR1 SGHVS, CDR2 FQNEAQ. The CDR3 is CASSLNRGFGGYTF. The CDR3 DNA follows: TGTGCCAGCAGCTTGAACAGGGGTTTTGGGGGCTACACCTTC.